Listed here is a single T cell receptor (beta chain). This clone appeared once. Its target antigen remains unknown. No base qualities exist here, and no much larger clone lies one base off it. Whole blood was collected in K2EDTA tubes by collaborating institutions according to the institutions' own protocols. For TCRbeta analysis, collaborators shipped samples in one of three forms: frozen whole blood, isolated PBMCs, or DNA extracted from either of those sample types. These data belong to a study of blood T cell repertoires in COVID-19 (dated by TCRdb to the early 2020s). About the study as a whole: Samples covering the acute and convalescent phases of COVID-19 were provided by collaborators in the United States, Italy and Spain. Sample metadata almost always included a de-identified subject ID, COVID-19 status, age in years and sex. HLA class I and class II types, where available, came from metadata supplied by the sample provider rather than from assay-based typing. Samples were obtained from the ongoing ImmuneRACE study (first 160 participants) and from roughly 1,300 subjects provided by 6 global collaborators. Deeply sampled blood TCRbeta repertoires from subjects exposed to, actively infected with, or recovered from COVID-19 were included in the dataset. A freely available public database, intended as a resource for researchers studying the immune response to SARS-CoV-2, is where the repertoires were released. The prospective study material was composed of cDNA or gDNA derived from T cells, B-cell-depleted T cells, or PBMCs.

Findings and caveats that apply to the study as a whole: The quantity of clinical and demographic metadata differed by source and by participant and was supplied without curation.

TCRbeta CDR3 regions were amplified from genomic DNA using the immunoSEQ Assay, a bias-controlled multiplex PCR. The authors processed their data as follows. Within the assay, amplification of reference gene primers was used to estimate how many nucleated cells each sample contained. To quantify the absolute abundance of each unique TCRbeta CDR3 rearrangement, sequence reads were collapsed and filtered. For each sample, productive Simpson clonality was calculated as the square root of Simpson's diversity index across productive rearrangements. TCRdb mirrors the immuneACCESS table, restricted to in-frame sequences. Some clones are absent from its copies; in checked studies, under half trace to an unresolved V gene, and the reason for the others is unknown. The DNA was the basis for D and trimming; V, J and clone size are from that table. This sample holds about 120,000 clones; under 75% were observed only once. Of the sample, 6% to 8% falls within the top ten clones.

According to the germline V gene (reference sequence), CDR1 reads SEHNR and CDR2 reads FQNEAQ. V trim: 5 bases; J trim: 6 bases; unmatched bases: 12. The CDR3 runs 17 residues from the cysteine to the phenylalanine. The DNA shown is the 51-base CDR3, in frame from base 1. The receptor was derived from a woman aged 55-75 years with acute or convalescent COVID-19. Sequenced material: peripheral blood. Recombination connected TRBV7-9 to TRBJ2-2; 10 bases in the middle match TRBD1. The CDR3 region reads CASSNTPGQGSAGELFF. The DNA sequence is as follows: TGTGCCAGCAGCAATACTCCGGGACAGGGGAGTGCCGGGGAGCTGTTTTTT.